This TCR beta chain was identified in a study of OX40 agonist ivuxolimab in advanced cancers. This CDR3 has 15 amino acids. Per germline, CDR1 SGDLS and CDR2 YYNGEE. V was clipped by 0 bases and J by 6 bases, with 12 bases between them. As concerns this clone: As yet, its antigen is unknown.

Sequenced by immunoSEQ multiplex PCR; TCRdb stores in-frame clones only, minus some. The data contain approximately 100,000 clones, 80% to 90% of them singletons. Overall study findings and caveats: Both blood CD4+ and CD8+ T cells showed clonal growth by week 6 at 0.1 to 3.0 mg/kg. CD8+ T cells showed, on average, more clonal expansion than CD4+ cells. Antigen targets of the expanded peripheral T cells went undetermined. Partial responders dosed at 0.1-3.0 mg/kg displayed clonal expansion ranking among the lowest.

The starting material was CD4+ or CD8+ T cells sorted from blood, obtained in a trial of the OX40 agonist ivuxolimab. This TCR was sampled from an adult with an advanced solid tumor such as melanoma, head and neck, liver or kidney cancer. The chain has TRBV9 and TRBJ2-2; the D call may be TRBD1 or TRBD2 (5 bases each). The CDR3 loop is CASSVGGRGAGELFF. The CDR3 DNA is TGTGCCAGCAGCGTAGGAGGGAGAGGGGCCGGGGAGCTGTTTTTT.